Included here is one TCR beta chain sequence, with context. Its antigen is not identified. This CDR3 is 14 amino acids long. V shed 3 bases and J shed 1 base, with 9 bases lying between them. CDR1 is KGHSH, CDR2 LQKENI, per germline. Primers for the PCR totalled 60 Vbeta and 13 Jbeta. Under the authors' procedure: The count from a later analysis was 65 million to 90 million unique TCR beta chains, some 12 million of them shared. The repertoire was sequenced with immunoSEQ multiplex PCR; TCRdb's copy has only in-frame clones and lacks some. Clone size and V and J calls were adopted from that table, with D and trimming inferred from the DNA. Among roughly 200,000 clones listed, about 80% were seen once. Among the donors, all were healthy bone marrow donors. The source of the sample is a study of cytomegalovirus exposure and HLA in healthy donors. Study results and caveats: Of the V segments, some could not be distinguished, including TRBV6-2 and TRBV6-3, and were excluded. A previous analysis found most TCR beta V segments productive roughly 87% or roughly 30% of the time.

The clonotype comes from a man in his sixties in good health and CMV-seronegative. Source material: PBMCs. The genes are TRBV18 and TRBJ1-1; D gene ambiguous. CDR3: CASSPIDKNTEAFF. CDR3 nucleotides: TGTGCCAGCTCACCGATCGACAAGAACACTGAAGCTTTCTTT.